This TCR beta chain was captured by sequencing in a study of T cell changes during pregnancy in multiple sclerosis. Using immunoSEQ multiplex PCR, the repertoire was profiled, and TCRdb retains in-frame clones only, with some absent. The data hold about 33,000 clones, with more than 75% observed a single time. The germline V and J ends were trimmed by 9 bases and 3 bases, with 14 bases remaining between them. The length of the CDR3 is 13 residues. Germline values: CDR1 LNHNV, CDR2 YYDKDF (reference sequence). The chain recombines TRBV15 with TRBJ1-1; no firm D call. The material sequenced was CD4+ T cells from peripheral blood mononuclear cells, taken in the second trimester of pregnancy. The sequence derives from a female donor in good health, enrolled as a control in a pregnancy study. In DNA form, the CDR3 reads TGTGCCACGGCTCCACGAGGAGACACTGAAGCTTTCTTT. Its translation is CATAPRGDTEAFF.